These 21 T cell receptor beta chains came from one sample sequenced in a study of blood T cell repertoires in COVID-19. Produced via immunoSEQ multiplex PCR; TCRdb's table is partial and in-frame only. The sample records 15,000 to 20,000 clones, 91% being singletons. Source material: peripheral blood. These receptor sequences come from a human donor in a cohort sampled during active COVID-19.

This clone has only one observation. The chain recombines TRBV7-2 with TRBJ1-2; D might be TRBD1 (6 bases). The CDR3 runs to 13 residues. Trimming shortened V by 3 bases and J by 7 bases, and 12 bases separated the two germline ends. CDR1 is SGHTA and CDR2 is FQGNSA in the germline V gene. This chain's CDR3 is CASSLTGFPGYTF. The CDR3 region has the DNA TGTGCCAGCAGCTTGACAGGTTTCCCTGGCTACACCTTC.

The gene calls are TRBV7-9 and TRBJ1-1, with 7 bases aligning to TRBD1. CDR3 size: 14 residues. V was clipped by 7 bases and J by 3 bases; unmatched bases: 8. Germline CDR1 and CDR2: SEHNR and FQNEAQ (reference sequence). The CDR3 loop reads CASTEGARDTEAFF. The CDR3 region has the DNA TGTGCCAGCACCGAGGGGGCGCGGGACACTGAAGCTTTCTTT. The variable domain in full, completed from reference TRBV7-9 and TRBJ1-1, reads DTGVSQNPRHKITKRGQNVTFRCDPISEHNRLYWYRQTLGQGPEFLTYFQNEAQLEKSRLLSDRFSAERPKGSFSTLEIQRTEQGDSAMYLCASTEGARDTEAFFGQGTRLTVV.

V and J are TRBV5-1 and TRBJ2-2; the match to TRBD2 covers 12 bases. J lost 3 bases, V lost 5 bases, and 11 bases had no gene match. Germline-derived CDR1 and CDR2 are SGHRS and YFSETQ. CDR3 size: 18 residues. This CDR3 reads CASSYRLAGDPYTGELFF. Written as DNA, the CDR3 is TGCGCCAGCAGTTACCGACTAGCGGGGGACCCATACACCGGGGAGCTGTTTTTT.

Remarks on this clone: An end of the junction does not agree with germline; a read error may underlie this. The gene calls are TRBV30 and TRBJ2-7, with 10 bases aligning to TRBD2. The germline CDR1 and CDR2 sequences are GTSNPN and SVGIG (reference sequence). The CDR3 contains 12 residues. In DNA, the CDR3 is TGTGCCTGGAGTCAAGCGGGGGGGCCGGGGGTCTTC. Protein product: CAWSQAGGPGVF.

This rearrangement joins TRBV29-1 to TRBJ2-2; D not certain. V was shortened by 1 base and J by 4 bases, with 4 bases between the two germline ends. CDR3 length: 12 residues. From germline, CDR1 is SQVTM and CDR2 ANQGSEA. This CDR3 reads CSVEGATGELFF. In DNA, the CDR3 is TGCAGCGTTGAAGGCGCCACCGGGGAGCTGTTTTTT.

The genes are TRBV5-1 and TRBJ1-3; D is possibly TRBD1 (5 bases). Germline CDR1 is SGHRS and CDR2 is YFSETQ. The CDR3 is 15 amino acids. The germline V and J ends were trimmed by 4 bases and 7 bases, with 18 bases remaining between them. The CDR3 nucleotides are TGCGCCAGCAGCCTAGACAGCTTGGGTCAGAACACCATATATTTT. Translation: CASSLDSLGQNTIYF.

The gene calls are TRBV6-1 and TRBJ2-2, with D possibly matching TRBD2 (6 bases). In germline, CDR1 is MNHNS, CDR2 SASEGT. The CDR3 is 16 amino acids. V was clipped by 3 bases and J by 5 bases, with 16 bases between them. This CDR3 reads CASSDSRGIWTGELFF. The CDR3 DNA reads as TGTGCCAGCAGTGATTCACGGGGGATCTGGACCGGGGAGCTGTTTTTT.

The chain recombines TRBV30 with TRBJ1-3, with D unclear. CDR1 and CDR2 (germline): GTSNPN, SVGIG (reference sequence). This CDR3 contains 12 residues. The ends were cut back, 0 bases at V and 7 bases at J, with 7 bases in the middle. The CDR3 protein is CAWSVKMNTIYF. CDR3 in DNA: TGTGCCTGGAGTGTCAAAATGAACACCATATATTTT.

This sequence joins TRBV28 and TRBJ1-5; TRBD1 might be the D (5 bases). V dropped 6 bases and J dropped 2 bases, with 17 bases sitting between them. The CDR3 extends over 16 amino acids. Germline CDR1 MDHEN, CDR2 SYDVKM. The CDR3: CASRSGGVLGNQPQHF. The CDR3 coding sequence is TGTGCCAGCAGGTCCGGAGGGGTTCTGGGCAATCAGCCCCAGCATTTT.

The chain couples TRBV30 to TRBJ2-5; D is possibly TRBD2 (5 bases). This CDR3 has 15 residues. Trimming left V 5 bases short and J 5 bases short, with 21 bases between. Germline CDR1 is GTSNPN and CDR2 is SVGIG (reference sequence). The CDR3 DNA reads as TGTGCCTGGGTCTCATCGGGGAATAGTTGGGAGACCCAGTACTTC. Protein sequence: CAWVSSGNSWETQYF.

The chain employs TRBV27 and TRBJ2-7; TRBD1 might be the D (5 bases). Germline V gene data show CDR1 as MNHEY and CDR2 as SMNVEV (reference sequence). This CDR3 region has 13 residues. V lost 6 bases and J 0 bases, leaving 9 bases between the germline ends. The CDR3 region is CASRRQSSYEQYF. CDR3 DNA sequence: TGTGCCAGCAGGAGACAGAGCTCCTACGAGCAGTACTTC.

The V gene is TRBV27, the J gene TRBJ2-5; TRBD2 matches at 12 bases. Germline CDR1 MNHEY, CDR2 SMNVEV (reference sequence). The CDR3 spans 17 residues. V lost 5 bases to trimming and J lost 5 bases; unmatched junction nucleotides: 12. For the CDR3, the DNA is TGTGCCAGCAGTCTGACTAGCGGGGGCCAATACGGGGAGACCCAGTACTTC. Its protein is CASSLTSGGQYGETQYF.

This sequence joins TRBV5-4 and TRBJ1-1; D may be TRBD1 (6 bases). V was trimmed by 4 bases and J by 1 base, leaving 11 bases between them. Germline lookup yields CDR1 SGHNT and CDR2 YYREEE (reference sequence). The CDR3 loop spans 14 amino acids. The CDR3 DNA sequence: TGTGCCAGCAGCCTTGACAGGCGGAACACTGAAGCTTTCTTT. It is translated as CASSLDRRNTEAFF. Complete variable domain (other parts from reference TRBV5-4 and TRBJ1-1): ETGVTQSPTHLIKTRGQQVTLRCSSQSGHNTVSWYQQALGQGPQFIFQYYREEENGRGNFPPRFSGLQFPNYSSELNVNALELDDSALYLCASSLDRRNTEAFFGQGTRLTVV.

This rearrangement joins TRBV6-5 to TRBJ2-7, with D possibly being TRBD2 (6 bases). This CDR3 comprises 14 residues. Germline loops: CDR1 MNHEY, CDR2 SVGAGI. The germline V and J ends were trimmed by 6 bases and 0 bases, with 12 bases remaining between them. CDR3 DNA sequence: TGTGCCAGCAGCAGGGACTTTTCCTCCTACGAGCAGTACTTC. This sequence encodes CASSRDFSSYEQYF.

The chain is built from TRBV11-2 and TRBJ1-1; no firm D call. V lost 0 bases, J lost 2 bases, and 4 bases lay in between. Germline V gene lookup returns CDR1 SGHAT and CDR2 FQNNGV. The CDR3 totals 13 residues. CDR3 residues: CASSLDVNTEAFF. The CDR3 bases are TGTGCCAGCAGCTTAGACGTTAACACTGAAGCTTTCTTT.

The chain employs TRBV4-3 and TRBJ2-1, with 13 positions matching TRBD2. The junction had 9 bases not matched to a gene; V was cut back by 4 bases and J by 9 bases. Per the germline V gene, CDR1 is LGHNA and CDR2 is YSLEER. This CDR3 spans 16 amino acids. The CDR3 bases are TGCGCCAGCAGCCGCCTAACTAGCGGGAGGGCGGCTGAGCAGTTCTTC. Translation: CASSRLTSGRAAEQFF.

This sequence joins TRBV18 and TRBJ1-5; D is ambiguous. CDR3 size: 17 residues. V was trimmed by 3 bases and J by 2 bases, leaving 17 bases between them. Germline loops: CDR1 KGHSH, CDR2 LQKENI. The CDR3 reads CASSPRASRTGNQPQHF. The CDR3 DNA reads TGTGCCAGCTCACCGCGGGCCTCCCGGACGGGCAATCAGCCCCAGCATTTT.

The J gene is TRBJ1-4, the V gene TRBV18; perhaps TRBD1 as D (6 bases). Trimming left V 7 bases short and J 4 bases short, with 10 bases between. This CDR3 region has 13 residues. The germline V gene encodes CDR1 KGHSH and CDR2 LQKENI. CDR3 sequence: CASCQGINEKLFF. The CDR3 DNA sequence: TGTGCCAGCTGTCAGGGGATTAATGAAAAACTGTTTTTT.

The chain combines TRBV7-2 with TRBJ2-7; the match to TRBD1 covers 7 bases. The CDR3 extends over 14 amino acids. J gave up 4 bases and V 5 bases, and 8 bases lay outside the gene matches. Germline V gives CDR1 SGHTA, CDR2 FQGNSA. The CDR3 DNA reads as TGTGCCAGCAGCGTGACAGGGATAGGTTACGAGCAGTACTTC. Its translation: CASSVTGIGYEQYF.

The DNA for the CDR3 is TGTGCCAGCAGCAAAACAGGGGGCGAACCGCGAGGCTACACCTTC. Its protein is CASSKTGGEPRGYTF. This sequence joins TRBV6-6 and TRBJ1-2, with TRBD1 matching over 9 bases. Trimming cost V 6 bases and J 8 bases; bases outside gene matches: 13. This CDR3 is 15 amino acids long. The germline gives CDR1 MNHNY, CDR2 SVGAGI (reference sequence).

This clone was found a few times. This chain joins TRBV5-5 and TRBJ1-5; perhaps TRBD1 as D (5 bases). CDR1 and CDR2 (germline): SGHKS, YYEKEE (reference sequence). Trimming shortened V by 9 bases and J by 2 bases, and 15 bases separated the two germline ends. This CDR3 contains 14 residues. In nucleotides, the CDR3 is TGTGCCACCAAGGCAGGGTTGGGCAATCAGCCCCAGCATTTT. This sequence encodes CATKAGLGNQPQHF. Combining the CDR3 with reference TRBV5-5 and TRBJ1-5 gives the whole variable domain DAGVTQSPTHLIKTRGQQVTLRCSPISGHKSVSWYQQVLGQGPQFIFQYYEKEERGRGNFPDRFSARQFPNYSSELNVNALLLGDSALYLCATKAGLGNQPQHFGDGTRLSIL.